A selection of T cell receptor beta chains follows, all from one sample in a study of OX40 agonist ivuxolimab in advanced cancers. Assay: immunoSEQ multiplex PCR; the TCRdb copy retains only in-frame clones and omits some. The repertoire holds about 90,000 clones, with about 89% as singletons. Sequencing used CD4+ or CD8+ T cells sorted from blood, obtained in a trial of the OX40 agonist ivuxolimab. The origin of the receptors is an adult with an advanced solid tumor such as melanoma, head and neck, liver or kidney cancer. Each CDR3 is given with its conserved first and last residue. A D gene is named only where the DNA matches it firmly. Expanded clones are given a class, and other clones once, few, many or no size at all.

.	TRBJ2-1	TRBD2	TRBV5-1	CASSLGGGSYNEQFF
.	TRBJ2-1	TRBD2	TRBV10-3	CAISDSSGVGDNEQFF
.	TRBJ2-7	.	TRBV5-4	CASSLGGIEQYF
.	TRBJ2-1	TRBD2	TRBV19	CASGFTTSGRRFF
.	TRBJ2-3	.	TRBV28	CASSEGGGTQYF
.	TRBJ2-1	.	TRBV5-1	CASSTSGGSYNEQFF
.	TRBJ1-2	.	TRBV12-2	CASRLARQGAIYGYTF
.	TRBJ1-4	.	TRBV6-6	CASVGGTANEKLFF
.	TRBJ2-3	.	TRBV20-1	CSAVIVTQYF
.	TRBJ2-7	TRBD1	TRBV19	CASTLTGGNYEQYF
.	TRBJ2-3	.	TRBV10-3	CAISVEHTDTQYF
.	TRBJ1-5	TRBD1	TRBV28	CASSPWDSYNQPQHF
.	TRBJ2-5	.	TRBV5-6	CASSWGTGEETQYF
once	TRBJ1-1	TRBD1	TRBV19	CASSRAGQGRSQHTEAFF
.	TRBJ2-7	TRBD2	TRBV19	CASRRTSGSSYEQYF
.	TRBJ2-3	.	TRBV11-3	CASSRDRTTDTQYF